This T cell receptor (beta chain) was captured by sequencing in a study of blood T cell repertoires in COVID-19. Study context: Specimens from acute and convalescent COVID-19 originated in the United States, Italy and Spain. PBMCs, B-cell-depleted T cells, or T cells provided the cDNA or gDNA that made up the material.

In the authors' methods: Estimation of nucleated cell counts was performed using reference gene primer amplification. Sequenced by immunoSEQ multiplex PCR; TCRdb stores in-frame clones only, minus some. Clone size and V and J calls were adopted from that table, with D and trimming inferred from the DNA. The data contain 35,000 to 50,000 clones, more than 70% of them singletons. The sequencing sample was made of peripheral blood. This TCR was recovered from a woman in her 70s with acute or convalescent COVID-19.

The CDR3 coding sequence is TGTGCCAGCAGCTTGGACAGAGACACTGAAGCTTTCTTT. Its translation is CASSLDRDTEAFF. V and J are TRBV11-2 and TRBJ1-1; the D gene is possibly TRBD1 (6 bases). The CDR3 loop spans 13 amino acids. V was clipped by 3 bases and J by 3 bases, with 8 bases between them. Germline V lookup: CDR1 SGHAT, CDR2 FQNNGV.